The present entry profiles one TCR beta chain with its context. Its antigen remains unknown. As the method of synthesis, 5'RACE template switching with UMIs yielded TCR beta cDNA. TCRdb re-analyzed the 5' RACE reads; it lists each CDR3 protein once, without DNA. The data include under 600,000 distinct CDR3 sequences; the top ten clones carry almost 1.5%. CDR1 is MGHRA, CDR2 YSYEKL, per germline. The CDR3 is 17 residues long. The sample originates from a study of T cells expressing NK-cell markers. The overall study: In the group of eight sequenced donors, seven were HCMV-seropositive and one was seronegative.

Whole-study results and caveats: About 1.0-7.0% of CD8+ T cells in six or seven donors belonged to dominant NKG2C+ clonotypes. In four donors, these clonotypes also led the CD3+CD56-NKG2C+ fraction.

The sample was blood T cells: a sorted CD56 or NKG2C T cell subset, CD4+ or CD8+ T cells, or bulk PBMC T cells (not recorded which). This chain links TRBV4-1 with TRBJ1-5; TCRdb proposes TRBD1, but this gene call is untestable without DNA. This TCR was recovered from a woman between 45 and 65 years old in good health. This chain's CDR3 is CASSDNFKQGPGQPQHF.